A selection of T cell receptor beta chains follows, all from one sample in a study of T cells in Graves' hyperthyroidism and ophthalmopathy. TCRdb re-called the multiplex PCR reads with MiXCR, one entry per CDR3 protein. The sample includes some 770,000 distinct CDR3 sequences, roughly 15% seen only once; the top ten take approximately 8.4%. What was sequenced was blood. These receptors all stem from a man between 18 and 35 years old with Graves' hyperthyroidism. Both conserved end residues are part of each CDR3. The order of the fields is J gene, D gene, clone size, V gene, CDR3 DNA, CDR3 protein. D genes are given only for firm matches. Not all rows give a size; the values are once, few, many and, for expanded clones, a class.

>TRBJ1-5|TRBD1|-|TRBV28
TGTGCCAGCAGTTTCTGGGACAGGGGAGAGTATCAGCCCCAGCATTTT
CASSFWDRGEYQPQHF
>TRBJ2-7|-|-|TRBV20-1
TGCAGTGCTGGGGGGAGGCTAAACACCTACGAGCAGTACTTC
CSAGGRLNTYEQYF
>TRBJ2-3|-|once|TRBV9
TGTGCCAGCAGCGTAGAACTAGCAGATACGCAGTATTTT
CASSVELADTQYF
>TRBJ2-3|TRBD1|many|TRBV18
TGTGCCAGCTCACCGGGACAGGGTAGCACAGATACGCAGTATTTT
CASSPGQGSTDTQYF
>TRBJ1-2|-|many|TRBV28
TGTGCCAGCACCTCCCCGAGAGGGTCCTATGGCTACACCTTC
CASTSPRGSYGYTF
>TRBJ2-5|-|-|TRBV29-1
TGCAGCGTTGAAGACAGTCAGGGATGGGAGACCCAGTACTTC
CSVEDSQGWETQYF
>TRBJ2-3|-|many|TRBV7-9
TGTGCCAGCAGGAGGCAGGCTGCTAGCACAGATACGCAGTATTTT
CASRRQAASTDTQYF
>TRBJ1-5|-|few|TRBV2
TGTGCCAGCAGTGAAATCACAAGCAAGCAGCCCCAGCATTTT
CASSEITSKQPQHF
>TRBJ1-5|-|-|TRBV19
TGTGCCAGTAGGACGTTAGGGTCTGATCAGCCCCAGCATTTT
CASRTLGSDQPQHF
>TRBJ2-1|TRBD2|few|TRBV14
TGTGCCAGCAACCCTAGCGGGAGTTTGGATGAGCAGTTCTTC
CASNPSGSLDEQFF
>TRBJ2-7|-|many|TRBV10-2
TGCGCCAGCAGCCGCGGGGAGTACGAGCAGTACTTC
CASSRGEYEQYF
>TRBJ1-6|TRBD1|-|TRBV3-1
TGTGCCAGCAGCCACGACAGGGGGCGCGAGAATTCACCCCTCCACTTT
CASSHDRGRENSPLHF
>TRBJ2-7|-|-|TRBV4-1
TGCGCCAGCAGCCAAGGACCGTTGAGGGCTCGCGAGCAGTACTTC
CASSQGPLRAREQYF
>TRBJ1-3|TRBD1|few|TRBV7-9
TGTGCCAGCAGCCTAAGGGACAGCCACTCTGGAAACACCATATATTTT
CASSLRDSHSGNTIYF
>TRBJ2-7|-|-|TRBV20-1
TGCAGTGCTTCCGCATCTAGGTTTTCCGAGCAGTACTTC
CSASASRFSEQYF
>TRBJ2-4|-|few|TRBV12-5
TGTGCTAGTGGTTTGCAAGTAAGGGGGGAACTAGCCAAAAACATTCAGTACTTC
CASGLQVRGELAKNIQYF
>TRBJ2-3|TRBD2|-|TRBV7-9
TGTGCCGGGTCTAGCGGGAGGGCTACGCAGTATTTT
CAGSSGRATQYF
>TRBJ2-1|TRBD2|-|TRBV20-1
TGCAGTGCTAGGACTAGCGGGAGGGCCTATGAGCAGTTCTTC
CSARTSGRAYEQFF
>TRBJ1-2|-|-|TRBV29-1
TGCAGCGTCCGGGGGGGGAAGGATAACTATGGCTACACCTTC
CSVRGGKDNYGYTF
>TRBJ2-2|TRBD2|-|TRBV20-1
TGCAGTGCTAGAGATCAGTTGCTAGCGGGAGCGGCGAACACCGGGGAGCTGTTTTTT
CSARDQLLAGAANTGELFF
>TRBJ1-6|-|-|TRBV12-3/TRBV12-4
TGTGCCAGCAGTTGGGGGACAATAGGGGCTACCCTCCACTTT
CASSWGTIGATLHF
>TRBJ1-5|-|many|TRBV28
TGTGCCAGCAGTTTGGGGGGAACCCATCAGCCCCAGCATTTT
CASSLGGTHQPQHF
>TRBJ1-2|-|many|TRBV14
TGTGCCAGCAGCCTAGATATGGTGGATGGCTACACCTTC
CASSLDMVDGYTF
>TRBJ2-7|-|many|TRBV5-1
TGCGCCAGCAGCTTGAAGGGACTCCCGAGCTCCTACGAGCAGTACTTC
CASSLKGLPSSYEQYF
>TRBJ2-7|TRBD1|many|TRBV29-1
TGCAGCGTTCACAGGGGAACGGACTACGAGCAGTACTTC
CSVHRGTDYEQYF
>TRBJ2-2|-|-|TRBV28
TGTGCCAGCAGTTGGCAGACCATGGAGGGGAGCGACACCGGGGAGCTGTTTTTT
CASSWQTMEGSDTGELFF
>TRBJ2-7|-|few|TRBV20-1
TGCAGTGCTAGATCTCCGAGCTCCTACGAGCAGTACTTC
CSARSPSSYEQYF
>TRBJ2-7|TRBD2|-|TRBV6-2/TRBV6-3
TGTGCCAGCAGTTACTCGGCGGGGGAAGGCTACGAGCAGTACTTC
CASSYSAGEGYEQYF
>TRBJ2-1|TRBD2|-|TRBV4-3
TGCGCCAGCAGCCAAGGGGCCCGGGAAGCGGGAGTACCAAATGAGCAGTTCTTC
CASSQGAREAGVPNEQFF
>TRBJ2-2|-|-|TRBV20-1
TGCAGTGCTAAGGCCTGGGAAGGGCCCGGGGAGCTGTTTTTT
CSAKAWEGPGELFF
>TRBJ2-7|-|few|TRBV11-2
TGTGCCAGCAGCTTAGGGCCTAGCGACGGCTACGAGCAGTACTTC
CASSLGPSDGYEQYF
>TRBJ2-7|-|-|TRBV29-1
TGCAGCGTTGCCGCGCAAAGCTCCTACGAGCAGTACTTC
CSVAAQSSYEQYF
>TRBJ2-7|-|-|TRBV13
TGTGCCAGCAGCTTCGGGACTCCGAGCTCCTACGAGCAGTACTTC
CASSFGTPSSYEQYF
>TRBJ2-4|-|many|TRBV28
TGTGCCAGCAGTTCACAGACGGATTATATGTCGAAAAACATTCAGTACTTC
CASSSQTDYMSKNIQYF
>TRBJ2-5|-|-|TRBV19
TGTGCCAGTGGGCAGGGGAAAAAAGAGACCCAGTACTTC
CASGQGKKETQYF
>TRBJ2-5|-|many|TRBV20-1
TGCAGTGCTAGAGATCAATCGGGGGATCAAGAGACCCAGTACTTC
CSARDQSGDQETQYF
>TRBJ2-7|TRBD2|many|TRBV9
TGTGCCAGCAGCGATAGCGGGGCATCCTACGAGCAGTACTTC
CASSDSGASYEQYF
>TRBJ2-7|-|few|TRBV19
TGTGCCAGTAGGATGAGACAGTTCAGCTCCTACGAGCAGTACTTC
CASRMRQFSSYEQYF
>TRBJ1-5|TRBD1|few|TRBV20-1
TGCAGTGCCGCAATTTTTGACAGGGTTCGCTATAGCAATCAGCCCCAGCATTTT
CSAAIFDRVRYSNQPQHF
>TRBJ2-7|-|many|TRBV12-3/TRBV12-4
TGTGCCAGCGCACGTGGCAGTGTGGAGCAGTACTTC
CASARGSVEQYF